This T cell receptor (beta chain) was recorded in a study of blood T cells in healthy people across ages. Researchers isolated at least 6 million PBMCs per sample. Germline lookup yields CDR1 LGHNA and CDR2 YNFKEQ. The V end lost 1 base, the J end lost 0 bases, and 14 bases lay between the germline ends. The CDR3 spans 17 residues. A second PCR, run for roughly 7 to 12 cycles, used a sample-barcoded 5' primer plus a J-beta primer mix. Template switching added a 12-random-nucleotide identifier to every cDNA molecule. In TCRdb, the 5' RACE reads were re-called with MiXCR into one record per CDR3 protein. The table has about 780,000 distinct CDR3 sequences, about 45% seen once; the top ten hold less than 20%.

The V and J genes are TRBV4-2 and TRBJ2-3; D perhaps matches TRBD2 (6 bases). This receptor was obtained from a man older than 75 in good health. Material for sequencing was blood. The CDR3 sequence: CASSQGSRGSSTDTQYF. Here the CDR3 DNA reads TGTGCCAGCAGCCAAGGGTCACGGGGGTCTAGCACAGATACGCAGTATTTT.